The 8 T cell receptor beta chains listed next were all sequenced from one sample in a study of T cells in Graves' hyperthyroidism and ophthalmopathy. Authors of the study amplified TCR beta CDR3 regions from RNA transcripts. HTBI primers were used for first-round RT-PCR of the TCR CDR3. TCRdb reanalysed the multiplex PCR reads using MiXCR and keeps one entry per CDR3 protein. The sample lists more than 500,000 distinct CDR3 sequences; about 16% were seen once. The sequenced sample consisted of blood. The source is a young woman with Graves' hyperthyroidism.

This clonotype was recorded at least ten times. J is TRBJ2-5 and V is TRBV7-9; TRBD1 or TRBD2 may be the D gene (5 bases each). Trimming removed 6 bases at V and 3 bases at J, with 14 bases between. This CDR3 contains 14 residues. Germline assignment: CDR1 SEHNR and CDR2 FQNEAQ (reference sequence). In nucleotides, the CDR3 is TGTGCCAGCAGGTTCGCCGGGGCGAAAGAGACCCAGTACTTC. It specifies CASRFAGAKETQYF.

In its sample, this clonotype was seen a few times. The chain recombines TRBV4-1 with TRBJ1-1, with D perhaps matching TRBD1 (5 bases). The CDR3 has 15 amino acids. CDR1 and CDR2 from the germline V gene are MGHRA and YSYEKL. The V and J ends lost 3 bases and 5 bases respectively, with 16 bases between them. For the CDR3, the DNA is TGCGCCAGCAGCCAGGAAGGACATCGGGAAACTGAAGCTTTCTTT. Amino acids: CASSQEGHRETEAFF.

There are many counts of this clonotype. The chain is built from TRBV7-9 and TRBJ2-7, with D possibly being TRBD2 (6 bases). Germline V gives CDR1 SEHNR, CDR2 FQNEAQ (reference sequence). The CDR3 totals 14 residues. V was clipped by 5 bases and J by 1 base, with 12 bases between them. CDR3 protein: CASSHPGVSYEQYF. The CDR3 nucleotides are TGTGCCAGCAGCCATCCGGGGGTATCCTACGAGCAGTACTTC.

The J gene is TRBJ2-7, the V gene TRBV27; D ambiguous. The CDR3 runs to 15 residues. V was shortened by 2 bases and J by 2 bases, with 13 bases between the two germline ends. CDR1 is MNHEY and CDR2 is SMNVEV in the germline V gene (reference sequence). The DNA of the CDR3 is TGTGCCAGCAGTTTAAAGGGTGGTGCCCCCTACGAGCAGTACTTC. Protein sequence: CASSLKGGAPYEQYF.

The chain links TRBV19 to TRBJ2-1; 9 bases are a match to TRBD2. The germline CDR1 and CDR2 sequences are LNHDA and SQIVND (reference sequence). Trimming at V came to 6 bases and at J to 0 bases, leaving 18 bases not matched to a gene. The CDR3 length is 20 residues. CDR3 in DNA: TGTGCCAGTAGCGTACTTAGGCGCGGGAGGGCCCCCGGCTCCTACAATGAGCAGTTCTTC. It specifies CASSVLRRGRAPGSYNEQFF. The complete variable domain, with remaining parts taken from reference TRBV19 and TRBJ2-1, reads DGGITQSPKYLFRKEGQNVTLSCEQNLNHDAMYWYRQDPGQGLRLIYYSQIVNDFQKGDIAEGYSVSREKKESFPLTVTSAQKNPTAFYLCASSVLRRGRAPGSYNEQFFGPGTRLTVL.

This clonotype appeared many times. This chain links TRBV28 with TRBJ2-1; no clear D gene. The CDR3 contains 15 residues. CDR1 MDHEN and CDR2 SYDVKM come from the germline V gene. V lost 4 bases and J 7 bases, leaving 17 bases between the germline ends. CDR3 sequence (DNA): TGTGCCAGCAGTTCGCTCCTCCGAATAGGGAATGAGCAGTTCTTC. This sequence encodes CASSSLLRIGNEQFF.

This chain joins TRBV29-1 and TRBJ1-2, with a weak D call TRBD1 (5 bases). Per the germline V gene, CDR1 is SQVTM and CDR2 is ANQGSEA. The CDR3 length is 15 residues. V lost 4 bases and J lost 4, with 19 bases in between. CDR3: CSVGPTDPSLYGYTF. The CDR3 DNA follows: TGCAGCGTTGGTCCGACAGATCCTTCCCTCTATGGCTACACCTTC.

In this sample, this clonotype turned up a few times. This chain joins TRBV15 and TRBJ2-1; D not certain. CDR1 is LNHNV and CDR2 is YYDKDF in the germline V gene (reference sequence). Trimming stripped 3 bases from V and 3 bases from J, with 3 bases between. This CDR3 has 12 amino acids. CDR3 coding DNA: TGTGCCACCAGCAGGAACTACAATGAGCAGTTCTTC. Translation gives CATSRNYNEQFF.